This TCR beta chain is drawn from a study of technical replicates of blood from a few donors. CDR1 and CDR2 from the germline V gene are SGHRS and YFSETQ. Trimming cost V 2 bases and J 10 bases; bases outside gene matches: 7. The CDR3 loop spans 14 amino acids. Data came from immunoSEQ multiplex PCR; TCRdb stores just in-frame clones and leaves some out. The sample carries about 93,000 clones, approximately 95% recorded once. The table lists this clone with a count of one. This receptor was obtained from a human donor in good health. Material: T cells isolated from PBMCs. V and J are TRBV5-1 and TRBJ2-1, with 9 bases fitting TRBD1. CDR3 protein: CASSLGDRVGEQFF. For the CDR3, the DNA is TGCGCCAGCAGCTTAGGGGACAGGGTGGGGGAGCAGTTCTTC.